Listed here is a single T cell receptor (beta chain). No antigen is known for it. The ends lost 4 bases at V and 5 bases at J; junction bases unmatched: 4. CDR1 is MNHEY and CDR2 is SMNVEV in the germline V gene (reference sequence). The CDR3 is made up of 14 amino acids. The sample comes from a study of human T cells and chemical hapten exposure. Time point defined: pre-sensitization, week 0. Treatment reported: therapeutic diphenylcyclopropenone sensitization with weekly scalp DPC. TCRdb called the RACE reads again in MiXCR, with one record for every CDR3 protein. The data contain around 300,000 distinct CDR3 sequences, 7.5% to 9% of them singletons. Points from the study as a whole: TCRs above 1 in 1000 frequency did not change with DPC sensitization. Correlating positively with patch test score were the PT1 expanded TCR counts. The study found expanded TCRs formed significantly more large CDR3 similarity clusters than controls.

The chain combines TRBV27 with TRBJ1-4; TRBD1 matches at 7 bases. The TCR comes from a man between 18 and 29 years old with alopecia areata. Some clones in this sample may be carry-over from other donors' samples. Sample: whole blood, taken in connection with sensitization to the hapten diphenylcyclopropenone (DPC). CDR3 in amino acids: CASSSTGENEKLFF. CDR3 nucleotides: TGTGCCAGCAGTTCCACAGGGGAGAATGAAAAACTGTTTTTT.